This TCR beta chain was profiled in a study of early T cells in non-severe SARS-CoV-2 infection. The overall study: RNA in bulk from unsorted whole blood was sequenced, and chains were unpaired. Overall study results and limits: VDJdb-based matching was biased toward anti-spike CD8 responses and missed private and CD4 specificities.

This clonotype was detected ten times or more. The antigen remains undetermined. Germline CDR1 reads SEHNR; CDR2 reads FQNEAQ (reference sequence). The ends were cut back, 5 bases at V and 8 bases at J, with 12 bases in the middle. This CDR3 is 12 amino acids long. Individual cDNA molecules received unique molecular identifiers during library preparation. Each CDR3 protein gets one entry after TCRdb re-called the 5' RACE reads with MiXCR. The top ten clones hold approximately 35% of a sample with 30,000 or so distinct CDR3 sequences, under 7.5% of them seen once. Sequencing was carried out using whole blood. The sequence came from an adult who was a healthcare worker with PCR-confirmed SARS-CoV-2 infection or an uninfected control (not recorded which). The chain joins TRBV7-9 to TRBJ1-2; D might be TRBD1 (5 bases). In DNA, the CDR3 is TGTGCCAGCAGCCCCCAGACAGTCGGCTACACCTTC. It specifies CASSPQTVGYTF.